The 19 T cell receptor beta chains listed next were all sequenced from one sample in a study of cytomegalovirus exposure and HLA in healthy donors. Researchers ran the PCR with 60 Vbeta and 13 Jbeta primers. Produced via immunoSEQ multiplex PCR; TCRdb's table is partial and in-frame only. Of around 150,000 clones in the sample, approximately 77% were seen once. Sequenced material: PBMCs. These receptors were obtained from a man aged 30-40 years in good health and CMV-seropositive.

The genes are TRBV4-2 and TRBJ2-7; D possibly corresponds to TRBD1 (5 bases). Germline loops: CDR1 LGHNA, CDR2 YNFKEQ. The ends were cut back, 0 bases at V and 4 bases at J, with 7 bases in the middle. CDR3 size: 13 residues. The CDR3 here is CASSQDGAYEQYF. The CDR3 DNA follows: TGTGCCAGCAGCCAAGATGGGGCATACGAGCAGTACTTC.

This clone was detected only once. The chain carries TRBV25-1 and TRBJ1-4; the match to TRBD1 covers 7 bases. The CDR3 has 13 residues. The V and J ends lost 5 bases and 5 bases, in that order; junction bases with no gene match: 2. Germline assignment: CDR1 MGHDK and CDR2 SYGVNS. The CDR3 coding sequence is TGTGCCAGCAGTAAGGGGGCGAATGAAAAACTGTTTTTT. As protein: CASSKGANEKLFF.

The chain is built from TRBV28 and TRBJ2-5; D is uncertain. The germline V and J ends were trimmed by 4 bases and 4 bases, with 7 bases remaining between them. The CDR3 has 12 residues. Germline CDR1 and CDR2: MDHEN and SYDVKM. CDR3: CASSSVRETQYF. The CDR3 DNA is TGTGCCAGCAGTTCGGTAAGAGAGACCCAGTACTTC.

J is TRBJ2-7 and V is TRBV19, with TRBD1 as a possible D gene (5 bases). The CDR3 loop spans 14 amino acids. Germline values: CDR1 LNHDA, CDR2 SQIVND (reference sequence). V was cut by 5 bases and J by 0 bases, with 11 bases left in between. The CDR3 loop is CASSAAGNSYEQYF. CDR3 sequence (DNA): TGTGCCAGTAGTGCTGCAGGGAACTCCTACGAGCAGTACTTC.

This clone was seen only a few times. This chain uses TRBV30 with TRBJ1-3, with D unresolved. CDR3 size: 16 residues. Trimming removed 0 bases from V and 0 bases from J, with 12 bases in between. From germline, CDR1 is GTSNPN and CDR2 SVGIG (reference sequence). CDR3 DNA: TGTGCCTGGAGTGTACTGAACGGACTCTCTGGAAACACCATATATTTT. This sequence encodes CAWSVLNGLSGNTIYF.

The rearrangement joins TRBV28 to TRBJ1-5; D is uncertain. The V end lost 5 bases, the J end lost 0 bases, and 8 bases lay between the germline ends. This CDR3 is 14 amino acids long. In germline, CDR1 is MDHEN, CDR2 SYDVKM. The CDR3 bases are TGTGCCAGCAGTCGTAGCGGTAGCAATCAGCCCCAGCATTTT. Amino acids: CASSRSGSNQPQHF.

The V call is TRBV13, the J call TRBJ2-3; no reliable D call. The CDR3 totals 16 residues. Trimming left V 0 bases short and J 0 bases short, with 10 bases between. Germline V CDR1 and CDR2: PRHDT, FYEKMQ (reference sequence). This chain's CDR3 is CASSLGRLVSTDTQYF. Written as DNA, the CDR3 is TGTGCCAGCAGCTTAGGCCGACTGGTTAGCACAGATACGCAGTATTTT.

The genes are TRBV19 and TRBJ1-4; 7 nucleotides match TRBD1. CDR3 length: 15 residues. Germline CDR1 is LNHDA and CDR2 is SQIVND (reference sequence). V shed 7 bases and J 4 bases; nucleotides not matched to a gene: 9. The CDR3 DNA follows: TGTGCCAGTAAAAAGACGACAGGGTATAATGAAAAACTGTTTTTT. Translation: CASKKTTGYNEKLFF.

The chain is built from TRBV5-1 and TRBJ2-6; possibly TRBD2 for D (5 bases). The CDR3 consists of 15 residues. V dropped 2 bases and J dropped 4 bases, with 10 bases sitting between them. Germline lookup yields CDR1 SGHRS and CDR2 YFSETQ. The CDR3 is CASSFGNPGANVLTF. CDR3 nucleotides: TGCGCCAGCAGCTTCGGGAATCCAGGGGCCAACGTCCTGACTTTC.

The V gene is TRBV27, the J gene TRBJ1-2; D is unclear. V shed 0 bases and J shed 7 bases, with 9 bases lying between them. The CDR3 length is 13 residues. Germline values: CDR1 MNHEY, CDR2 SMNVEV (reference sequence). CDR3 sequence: CASSLSTAIGYTF. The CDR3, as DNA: TGTGCCAGCAGTTTATCAACAGCTATTGGCTACACCTTC.

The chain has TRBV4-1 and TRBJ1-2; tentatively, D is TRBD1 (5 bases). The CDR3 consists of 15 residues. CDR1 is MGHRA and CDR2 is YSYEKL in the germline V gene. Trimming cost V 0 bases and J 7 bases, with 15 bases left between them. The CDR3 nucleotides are TGCGCCAGCAGCCAAGAAGGCAGGGTTAGAAGTGGCTACACCTTC. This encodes CASSQEGRVRSGYTF.

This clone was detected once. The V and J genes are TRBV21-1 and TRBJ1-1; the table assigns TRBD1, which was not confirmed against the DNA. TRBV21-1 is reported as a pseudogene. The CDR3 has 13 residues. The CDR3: CASIPDTDTEAFF. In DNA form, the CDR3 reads TGTGCCAGCATCCCGGACACAGACACTGAAGCTTTCTTT.

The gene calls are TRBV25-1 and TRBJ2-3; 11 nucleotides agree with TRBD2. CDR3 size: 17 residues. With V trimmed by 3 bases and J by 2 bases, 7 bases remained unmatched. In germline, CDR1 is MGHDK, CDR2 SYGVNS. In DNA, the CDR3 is TGTGCCAGCAGTGAGTCCCCGGGACTAGCGGACACAGATACGCAGTATTTT. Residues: CASSESPGLADTDTQYF. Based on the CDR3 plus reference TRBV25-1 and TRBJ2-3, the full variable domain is EADIYQTPRYLVIGTGKKITLECSQTMGHDKMYWYQQDPGMELHLIHYSYGVNSTEKGDLSSESTVSRIRTEHFPLTLESARPSHTSQYLCASSESPGLADTDTQYFGPGTRLTVL.

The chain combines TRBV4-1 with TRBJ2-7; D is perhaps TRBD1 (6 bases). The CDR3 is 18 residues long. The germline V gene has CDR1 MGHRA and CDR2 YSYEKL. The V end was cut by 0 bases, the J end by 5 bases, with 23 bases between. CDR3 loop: CASSQDISLGDRQDEQYF. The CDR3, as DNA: TGCGCCAGCAGCCAAGATATATCTCTCGGTGACAGACAGGACGAGCAGTACTTC.

CDR3 in DNA: TGTGCCAGCAGTTGGACAGAAAATCAGCCCCAGCATTTT. It translates to CASSWTENQPQHF. The V gene is TRBV28, the J gene TRBJ1-5, with D tentatively TRBD1 (6 bases). Germline-derived CDR1 and CDR2 are MDHEN and SYDVKM. The CDR3 covers 13 residues. V gave up 4 bases and J gave up 4 bases, with 8 bases separating them.

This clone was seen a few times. The CDR3 region is CASSGRGTTEAFF. The DNA for the CDR3 is TGTGCCAGCAGTGGCAGGGGTACCACTGAAGCTTTCTTT. The rearrangement joins TRBV2 to TRBJ1-1, with a possible D match to TRBD1 (6 bases). CDR3 length: 13 amino acids. V shed 4 bases and J shed 4 bases, with 10 bases lying between them. Germline V CDR1 and CDR2: SNHLY, FYNNEI.

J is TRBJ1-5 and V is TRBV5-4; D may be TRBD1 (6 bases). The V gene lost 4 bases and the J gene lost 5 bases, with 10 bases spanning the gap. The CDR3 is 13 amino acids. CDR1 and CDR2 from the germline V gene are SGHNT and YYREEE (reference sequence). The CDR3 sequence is CASSLDSHQPQHF. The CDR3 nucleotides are TGTGCCAGCAGCCTGGACAGTCATCAGCCCCAGCATTTT.

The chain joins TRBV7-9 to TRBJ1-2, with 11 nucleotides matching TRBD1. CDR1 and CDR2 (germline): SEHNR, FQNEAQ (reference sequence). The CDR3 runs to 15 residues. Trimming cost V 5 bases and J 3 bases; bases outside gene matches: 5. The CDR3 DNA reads TGTGCCAGCAGCATGGACAGGGGGCTTTACTATGGCTACACCTTC. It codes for CASSMDRGLYYGYTF.

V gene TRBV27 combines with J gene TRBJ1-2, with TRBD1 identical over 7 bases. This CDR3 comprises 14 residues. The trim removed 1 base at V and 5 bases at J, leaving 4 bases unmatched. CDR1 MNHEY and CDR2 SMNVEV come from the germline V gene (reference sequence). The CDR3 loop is CASSLWGTEYGYTF. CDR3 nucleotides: TGTGCCAGCAGTTTATGGGGGACAGAGTATGGCTACACCTTC.